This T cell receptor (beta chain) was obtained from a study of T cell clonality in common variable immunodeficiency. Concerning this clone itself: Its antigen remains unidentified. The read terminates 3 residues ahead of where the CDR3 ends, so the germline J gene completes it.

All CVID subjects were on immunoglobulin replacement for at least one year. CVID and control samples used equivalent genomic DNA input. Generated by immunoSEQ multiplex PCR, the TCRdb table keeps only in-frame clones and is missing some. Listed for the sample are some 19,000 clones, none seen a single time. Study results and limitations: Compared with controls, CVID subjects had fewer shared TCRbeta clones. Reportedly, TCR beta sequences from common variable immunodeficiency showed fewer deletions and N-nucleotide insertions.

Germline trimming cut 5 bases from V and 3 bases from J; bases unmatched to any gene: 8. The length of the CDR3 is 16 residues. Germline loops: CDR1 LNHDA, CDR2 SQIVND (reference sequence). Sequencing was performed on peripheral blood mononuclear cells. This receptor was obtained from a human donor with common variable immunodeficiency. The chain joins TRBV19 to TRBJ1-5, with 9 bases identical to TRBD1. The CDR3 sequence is CASSSWTGDNNQPQHF. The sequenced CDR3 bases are TGTGCCAGTAGTTCATGGACAGGGGATAACAATCAGCCC.